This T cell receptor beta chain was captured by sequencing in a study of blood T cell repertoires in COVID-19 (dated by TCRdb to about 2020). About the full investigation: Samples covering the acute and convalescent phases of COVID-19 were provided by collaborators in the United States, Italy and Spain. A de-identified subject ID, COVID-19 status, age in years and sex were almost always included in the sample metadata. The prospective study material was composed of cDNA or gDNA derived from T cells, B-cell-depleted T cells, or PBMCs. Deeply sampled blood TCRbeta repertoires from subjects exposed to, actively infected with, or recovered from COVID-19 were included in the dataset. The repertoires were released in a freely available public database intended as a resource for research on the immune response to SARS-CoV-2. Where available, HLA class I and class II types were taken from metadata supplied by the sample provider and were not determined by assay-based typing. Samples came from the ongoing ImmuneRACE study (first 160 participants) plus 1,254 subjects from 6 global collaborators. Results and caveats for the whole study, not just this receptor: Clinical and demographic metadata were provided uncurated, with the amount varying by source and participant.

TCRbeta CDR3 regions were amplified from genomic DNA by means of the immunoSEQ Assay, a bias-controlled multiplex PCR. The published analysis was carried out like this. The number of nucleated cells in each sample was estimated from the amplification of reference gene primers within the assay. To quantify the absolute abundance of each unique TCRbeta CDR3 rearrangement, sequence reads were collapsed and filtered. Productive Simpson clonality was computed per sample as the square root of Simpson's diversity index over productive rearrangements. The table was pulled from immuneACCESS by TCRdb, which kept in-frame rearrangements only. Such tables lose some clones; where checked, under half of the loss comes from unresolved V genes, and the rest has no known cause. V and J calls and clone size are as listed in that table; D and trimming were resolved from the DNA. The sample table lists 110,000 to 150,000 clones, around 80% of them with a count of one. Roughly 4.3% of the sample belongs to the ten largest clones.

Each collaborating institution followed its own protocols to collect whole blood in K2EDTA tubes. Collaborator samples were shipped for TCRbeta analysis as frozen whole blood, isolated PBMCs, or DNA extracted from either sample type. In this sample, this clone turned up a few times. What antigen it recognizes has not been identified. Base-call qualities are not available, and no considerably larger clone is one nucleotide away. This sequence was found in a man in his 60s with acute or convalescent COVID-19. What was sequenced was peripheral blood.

Here the CDR3 is given as CASSYSSGSGYAAFF. Read as DNA, the sequence is TGTGCCAGCAGTTACTCATCAGGGTCAGGTTACGCAGCTTTCTTT. The receptor chain draws on TRBV6-5 and TRBJ1-1, and the D gene may be TRBD1, 5 bases matching. CDR1 and CDR2, looked up from the germline V gene, are MNHEY and SVGAGI. From the cysteine through the phenylalanine, the CDR3 covers 15 amino acids. The retained sequence is limited to the CDR3, 45 bases, with the frame set at the first base. V was cut back by 0 bases and J by 10 bases, leaving a gap of 18 bases between them.